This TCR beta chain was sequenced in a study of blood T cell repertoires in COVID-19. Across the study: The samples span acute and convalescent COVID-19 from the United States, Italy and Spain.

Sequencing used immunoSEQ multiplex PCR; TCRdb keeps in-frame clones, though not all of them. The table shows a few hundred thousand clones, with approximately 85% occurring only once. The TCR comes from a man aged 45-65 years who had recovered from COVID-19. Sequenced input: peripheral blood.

CDR3 protein: CAWSMGQGSYNEQFF. CDR3 DNA: TGTGCCTGGAGTATGGGACAGGGGTCCTACAATGAGCAGTTCTTC. J is TRBJ2-1 and V is TRBV30, with TRBD1 matching 10 bases. The germline gives CDR1 GTSNPN, CDR2 SVGIG (reference sequence). This CDR3 contains 15 residues. V shed 2 bases and J 1 base; nucleotides not matched to a gene: 2. Supplemented by reference TRBV30 and TRBJ2-1, the full variable domain reads SQTIHQWPATLVQPVGSPLSLECTVEGTSNPNLYWYRQAAGRGLQLLFYSVGIGQISSEVPQNLSASRPQDRQFILSSKKLLLSDSGFYLCAWSMGQGSYNEQFFGPGTRLTVL.